The 9 T cell receptor beta chains below come from one sample, sequenced in a study of tissue T cells after allogeneic stem cell transplantation. Indicated time point: mouse harvest day 14 after allogeneic transplant. Each mouse received 10^7 T-cell-depleted marrow cells plus 10^6 splenic CD5+ T cells by tail vein. Only in-frame clones appear in the TCRdb table, and some are missing; sequencing was by immunoSEQ multiplex PCR. The table has 2,000 to 2,500 clones, roughly 50% seen once. The sequenced sample consisted of liver tissue. The receptors derive from a female BALB/c mouse given C57BL/6 T cells with graft-versus-host disease after an allogeneic hematopoietic cell transplant.

Of note for this clone: Gene names refer to mouse genes. The observed sequence ends 1 residue before the CDR3 terminus, with the missing tail filled in from the germline J gene. J is TRBJ1-1 and V is TRBV5; a weak D match, TRBD1 (6 bases). Trimming took off 0 bases at V and 1 base at J, with 12 bases between the two ends. The CDR3 contains 16 residues. The germline V gene has CDR1 LGHNA and CDR2 YNLKQL (reference sequence). The CDR3 loop reads CASSQDLGRGNTEVFF. The sequenced CDR3 bases are TGTGCCAGCAGCCAAGATCTTGGCAGGGGGAACACAGAAGTCTTC.

This clone was observed a few times. Gene names follow the mouse nomenclature. Sequencing ends 1 residue short of the CDR3 end; the germline J gene provides the rest. The chain carries TRBV26 and TRBJ2-7, with D maybe TRBD1 (6 bases). CDR3 size: 13 residues. CDR1 is KGHPV and CDR2 is FQNQEV in the germline V gene (reference sequence). V was clipped by 3 bases and J by 3 bases, with 9 bases between them. The CDR3 loop reads CASSLRTDYEQYF. The CDR3 DNA, read in part, is TGTGCCAGCAGTCTTCGGACAGACTATGAACAGTAC.

The sample holds a few counts of this clone. All gene names here are mouse names. The CDR3 is cut off 1 residue early in the read; its end comes from the germline J gene. The chain links TRBV20 to TRBJ1-3, with 9 positions matching TRBD1. Germline CDR1 GFQATS, CDR2 STVNSAI. Germline trimming cut 3 bases from V and 4 bases from J; bases unmatched to any gene: 7. The CDR3 sequence is 15 residues long. The covered CDR3 bases are TGTGGTGCTAGACCGGGACAGGGAATCGGAAATACGCTCTAT. This sequence encodes CGARPGQGIGNTLY. The whole CDR3 protein reads CGARPGQGIGNTLYF.

Turning to this clone: Gene names follow the mouse nomenclature. The read falls 1 residue short of the CDR3 end, and the missing part is taken from the germline J gene. V gene TRBV13-1 combines with J gene TRBJ2-7; D remains unclear. The CDR3 contains 11 residues. CDR1 is NSHNY and CDR2 is SYGAGN in the germline V gene. V gave up 2 bases and J gave up 9 bases, with 9 bases separating them. CDR3 region: CASSDASGQYF. The covered CDR3 bases are TGTGCCAGCAGTGACGCTTCGGGACAGTAC.

About this clone: The genes are named according to mouse. The read terminates 1 residue before the CDR3 end, so the remaining end is supplied by the germline J gene. This rearrangement joins TRBV5 to TRBJ2-7; 8 bases align to TRBD2. The V and J ends lost 0 bases and 4 bases, in that order; junction bases with no gene match: 2. Germline lookup yields CDR1 LGHNA and CDR2 YNLKQL (reference sequence). The length of the CDR3 is 14 residues. The part of the CDR3 DNA that was read is TGTGCCAGCAGCCAAGACCCTGGGGGGTATGAACAGTAC. Amino acids: CASSQDPGGYEQY. The complete CDR3 protein is CASSQDPGGYEQYF.

This clone is medium-sized (0.01 to 0.1%). Gene and germline names: mouse. This chain's CDR3 is CASRSDRGREQYF. CDR3 bases read: TGTGCCAGCAGATCGGACAGGGGGCGGGAACAGTAC. This chain joins TRBV13-3 and TRBJ2-7; 11 positions match TRBD1. The observed sequence ends 1 residue before the CDR3 terminus, with the missing tail filled in from the germline J gene. CDR1 is NNHDY, CDR2 SYVADS, per germline. The CDR3 runs to 13 residues. V was pared by 5 bases and J by 7 bases, with 5 bases of the junction left unmatched.

This clone turned up a few times. Gene names and germline refer to mouse. The read halts 1 residue ahead of the CDR3 end, with the missing end drawn from the germline J gene. The V gene is TRBV3, the J gene TRBJ2-5; a possible D gene is TRBD1 (5 bases). CDR1 and CDR2 (germline): SNHLY, FYNGKV (reference sequence). V was shortened by 4 bases and J by 0 bases, with 8 bases between the two germline ends. The CDR3 length is 14 residues. CDR3: CASSSTVNQDTQYF. The sequenced part of the CDR3 DNA is TGTGCCAGCAGCTCGACAGTTAACCAAGACACCCAGTAC.

Note on this clone: The germline and genes are mouse ones. Sequencing ends 1 residue short of the CDR3 end; the germline J gene provides the rest. This chain uses TRBV23 with TRBJ2-3; the DNA was not compared with TRBD2, the D call given in the table. The CDR3 consists of 15 residues. Germline V gene data show CDR1 as KGHTA and CDR2 as FQNQQP. The CDR3 loop reads CSSSQRWGGAETLYF. CDR3 DNA, as far as it was read: TGCTCCAGCAGTCAACGCTGGGGGGGTGCAGAAACGCTGTAT.

In regard to this clone: A far bigger clonotype differs at one base, so this is likely a read error. Here the gene names and germline are mouse. With the read ending 1 residue before the CDR3 end, the germline J gene is used to fill in that end. The V and J genes are TRBV3 and TRBJ2-1; 9 nucleotides align to TRBD2. After removal of 3 bases from V and 5 bases from J, the junction contained 5 bases not matched to a gene. The CDR3 runs to 15 residues. Germline V gene data show CDR1 as SNHLY and CDR2 as FYNGKV (reference sequence). CDR3 loop: CASSFSGGAHAEQFF. The covered CDR3 bases are TGTGCCAGCAGCTTTAGTGGGGGGGCGCATGCTGAGCAGTTC.